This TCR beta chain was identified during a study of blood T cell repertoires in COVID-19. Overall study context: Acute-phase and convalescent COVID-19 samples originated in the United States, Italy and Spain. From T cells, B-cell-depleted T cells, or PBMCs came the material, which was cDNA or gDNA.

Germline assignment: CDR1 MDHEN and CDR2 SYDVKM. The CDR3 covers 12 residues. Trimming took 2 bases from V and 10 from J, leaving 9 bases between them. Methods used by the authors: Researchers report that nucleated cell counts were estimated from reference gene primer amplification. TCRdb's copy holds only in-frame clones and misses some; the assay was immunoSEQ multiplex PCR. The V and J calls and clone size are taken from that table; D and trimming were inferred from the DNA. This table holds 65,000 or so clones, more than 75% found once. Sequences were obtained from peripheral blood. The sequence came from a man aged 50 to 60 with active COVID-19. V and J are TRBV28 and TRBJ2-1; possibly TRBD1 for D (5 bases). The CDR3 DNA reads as TGTGCCAGCAGTTTAAGCACAGGAGAGCAGTTCTTC. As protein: CASSLSTGEQFF.